This TCR beta chain was observed in a study of CD8 T cells in Susac syndrome. Sequencing of TCR beta, carried out with a high-throughput approach, was applied to CD8+ and CD4+ T cells from the blood. CD8+ and CD4+ T cells were negatively isolated; TEMRA cells were FACS-enriched. An input of roughly 0.5 to 1 ug of RNA was subjected to reverse transcription using random hexamers. Amplification of TCR beta CDR3 spanned 54 Vbeta and 13 Jbeta via immunoSEQ multiplex PCR. Using its own MiXCR run on the immunoSEQ multiplex PCR reads, TCRdb lists one record per CDR3 protein. This table has about 290,000 distinct CDR3 sequences, approximately 90% appearing once. Trimming pared 1 base from V and 0 bases from J, leaving 9 bases between. The CDR3 has 14 amino acids. The germline V gene has CDR1 GTSNPN and CDR2 SVGIG (reference sequence).

The chain employs TRBV30 and TRBJ1-2, with a tentative D call TRBD1 (5 bases). This TCR came from a human donor with multiple sclerosis. The specimen was CD8+ T cells from PBMCs. The CDR3 protein is CAWSAGTANYGYTF. DNA for the CDR3: TGTGCCTGGAGTGCCGGGACGGCTAACTATGGCTACACCTTC.